The text below deals with one T cell receptor beta chain. In the authors' methods: From ImmunoSEQ came sequences covering only the junction and carrying no quality scores, so filtering differed. This table comes from immunoSEQ multiplex PCR, and its TCRdb copy is limited to in-frame clones, with some not included. The V and J calls and clone size were taken over from that table, and D and trimming were inferred from the DNA. Of over a million clones listed, under 80% were seen once; the top ten hold about 1.4%. The sample is drawn from a study of shared clonotypes between healthy human individuals. Study-level information: Each donor's CD4 naive and CD4 memory cells filled three plates apiece, CD8 naive two, and CD8 memory one.

Free of recent acute infections or vaccinations, the donors were healthy HIV-negative adults. Donors, without exception, were Caucasian adults residing in Nashville, Tennessee. The sample was memory CD4+ T cells sorted from blood. Stated subset: CD45RA-negative fraction. The source is a man younger than 30 in good health.

CDR3 region: CASSIGLAGVNEQFF. CDR3 sequence (DNA): TGTGCCAGCAGTATAGGACTAGCGGGAGTCAATGAGCAGTTCTTC. This chain links TRBV2 with TRBJ2-1; 13 nucleotides agree with TRBD2. The J segment lost 6 bases and the V segment lost 5 bases, leaving 4 bases of the junction unmatched. Germline V gene lookup returns CDR1 SNHLY and CDR2 FYNNEI. This CDR3 spans 15 amino acids. The whole variable domain, remainder taken from reference TRBV2 and TRBJ2-1, is EPEVTQTPSHQVTQMGQEVILRCVPISNHLYFYWYRQILGQKVEFLVSFYNNEISEKSEIFDDQFSVERPDGSNFTLKIRSTKLEDSAMYFCASSIGLAGVNEQFFGPGTRLTVL.